This T cell receptor beta chain was captured by sequencing in a study of technical replicates of blood from a handful of donors. V lost 4 bases, J lost 4 bases, and 7 bases stayed unmatched. The germline CDR1 and CDR2 sequences are KGHSH and LQKENI. The CDR3 is made up of 15 amino acids. The sample holds one count of this clone. The method was immunoSEQ multiplex PCR; TCRdb's version includes in-frame clones alone and lacks a portion of them. The sample lists about 84,000 clones, almost 98% occurring once. This clonotype was obtained from a human donor in good health. The rearrangement links TRBV18 to TRBJ1-2; 9 bases agree with TRBD1. The sequencing input was T cells isolated from PBMCs. CDR3 residues: CASSREDRGAYGYTF. The CDR3 bases are TGTGCCAGCTCACGCGAGGACAGGGGAGCCTATGGCTACACCTTC.